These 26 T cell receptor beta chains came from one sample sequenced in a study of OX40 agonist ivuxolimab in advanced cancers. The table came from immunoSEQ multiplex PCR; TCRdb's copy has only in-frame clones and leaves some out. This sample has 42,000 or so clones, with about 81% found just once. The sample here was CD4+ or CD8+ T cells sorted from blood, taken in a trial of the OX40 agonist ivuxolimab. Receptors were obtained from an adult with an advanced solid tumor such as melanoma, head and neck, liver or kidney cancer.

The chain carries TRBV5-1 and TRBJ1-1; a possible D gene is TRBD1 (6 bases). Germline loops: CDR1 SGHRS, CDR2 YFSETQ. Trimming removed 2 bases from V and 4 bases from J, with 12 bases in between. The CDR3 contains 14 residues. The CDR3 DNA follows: TGCGCCAGCAGCTTTTCGGGGGGCGCCACTGAAGCTTTCTTT. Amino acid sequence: CASSFSGGATEAFF.

This chain's CDR3 is CAWSGWGSTGGFAEAFF. As DNA, the CDR3 is TGTGCCTGGAGTGGCTGGGGATCAACAGGGGGATTTGCTGAAGCTTTCTTT. J is TRBJ1-1 and V is TRBV30; 8 bases fit TRBD1. CDR3 length: 17 amino acids. Unmatched junction bases numbered 16, after V lost 1 base and J lost 6 bases. Germline CDR1 GTSNPN, CDR2 SVGIG (reference sequence).

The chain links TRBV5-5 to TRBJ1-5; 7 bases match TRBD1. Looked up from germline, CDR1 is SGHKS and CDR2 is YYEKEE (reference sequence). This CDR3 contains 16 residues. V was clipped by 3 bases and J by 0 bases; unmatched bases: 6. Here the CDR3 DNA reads TGTGCCAGCAGCTCGGGGACAGTTTATAGCAATCAGCCCCAGCATTTT. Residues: CASSSGTVYSNQPQHF.

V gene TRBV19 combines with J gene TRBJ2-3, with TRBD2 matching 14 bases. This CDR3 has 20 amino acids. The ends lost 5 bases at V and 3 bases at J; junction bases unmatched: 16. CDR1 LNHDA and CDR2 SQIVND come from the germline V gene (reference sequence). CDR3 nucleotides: TGTGCCAGTAGTGTTGGTCCGGGACTAGCGGGAGCCGGGGGGACAGATACGCAGTATTTT. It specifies CASSVGPGLAGAGGTDTQYF.

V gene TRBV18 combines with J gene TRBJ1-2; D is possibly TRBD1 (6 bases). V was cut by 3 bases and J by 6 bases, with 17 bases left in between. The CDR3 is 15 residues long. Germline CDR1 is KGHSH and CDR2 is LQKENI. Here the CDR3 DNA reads TGTGCCAGCTCACCCCTAGGGGGGCGCATCGATGGCTACACCTTC. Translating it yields CASSPLGGRIDGYTF.

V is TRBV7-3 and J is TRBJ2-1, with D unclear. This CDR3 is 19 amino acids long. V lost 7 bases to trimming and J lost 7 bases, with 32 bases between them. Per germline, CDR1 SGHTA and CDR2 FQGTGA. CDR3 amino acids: CASTRLLNLGGSLINEQFF. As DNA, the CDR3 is TGTGCCAGCACCCGCCTGCTTAACCTAGGCGGATCTCTAATTAATGAGCAGTTCTTC.

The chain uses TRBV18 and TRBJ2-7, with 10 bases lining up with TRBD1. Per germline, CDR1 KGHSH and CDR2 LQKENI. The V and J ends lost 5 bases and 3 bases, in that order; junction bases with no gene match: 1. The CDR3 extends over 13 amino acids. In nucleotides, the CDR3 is TGTGCCAGCTCAAGGACAGGGGGCTACGAGCAGTACTTC. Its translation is CASSRTGGYEQYF.

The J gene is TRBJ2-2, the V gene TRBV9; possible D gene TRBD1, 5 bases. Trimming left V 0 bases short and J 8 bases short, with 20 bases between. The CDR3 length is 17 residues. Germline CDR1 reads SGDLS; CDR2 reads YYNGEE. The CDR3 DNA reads TGTGCCAGCAGCGTAGGAGTCGTGGGGCCGGCACGGGGGGAGCTGTTTTTT. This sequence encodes CASSVGVVGPARGELFF. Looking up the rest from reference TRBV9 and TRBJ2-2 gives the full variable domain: DSGVTQTPKHLITATGQRVTLRCSPRSGDLSVYWYQQSLDQGLQFLIQYYNGEERAKGNILERFSAQQFPDLHSELNLSSLELGDSALYFCASSVGVVGPARGELFFGEGSRLTVL.

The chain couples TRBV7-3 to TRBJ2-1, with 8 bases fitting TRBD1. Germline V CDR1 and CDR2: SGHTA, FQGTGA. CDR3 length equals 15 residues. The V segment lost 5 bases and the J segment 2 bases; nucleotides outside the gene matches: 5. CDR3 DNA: TGTGCCAGCAGCCCCGGACAGGGAACCTACAATGAGCAGTTCTTC. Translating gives CASSPGQGTYNEQFF.

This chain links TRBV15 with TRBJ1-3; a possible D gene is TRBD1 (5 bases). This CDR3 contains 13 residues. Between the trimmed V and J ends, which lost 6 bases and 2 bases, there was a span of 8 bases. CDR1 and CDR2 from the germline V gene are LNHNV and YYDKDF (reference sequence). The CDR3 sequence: CATRVGAGNTIYF. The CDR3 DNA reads TGTGCCACCAGGGTGGGGGCTGGAAACACCATATATTTT. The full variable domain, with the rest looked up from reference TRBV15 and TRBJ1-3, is DAMVIQNPRYQVTQFGKPVTLSCSQTLNHNVMYWYQQKSSQAPKLLFHYYDKDFNNEADTPDNFQSRRPNTSFCFLDIRSPGLGDTAMYLCATRVGAGNTIYFGEGSWLTVV.

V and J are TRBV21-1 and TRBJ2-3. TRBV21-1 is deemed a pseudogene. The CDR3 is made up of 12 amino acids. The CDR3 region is CASSALGDTQYF. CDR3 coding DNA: TGTGCCAGCAGCGCCCTTGGTGATACGCAGTATTTT.

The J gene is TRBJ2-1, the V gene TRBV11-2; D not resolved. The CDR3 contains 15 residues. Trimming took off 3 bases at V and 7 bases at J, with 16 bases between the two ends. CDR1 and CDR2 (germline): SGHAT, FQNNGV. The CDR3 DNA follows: TGTGCCAGCAGCTTGAACCGACAAGGGTGGAATGAGCAGTTCTTC. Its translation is CASSLNRQGWNEQFF.

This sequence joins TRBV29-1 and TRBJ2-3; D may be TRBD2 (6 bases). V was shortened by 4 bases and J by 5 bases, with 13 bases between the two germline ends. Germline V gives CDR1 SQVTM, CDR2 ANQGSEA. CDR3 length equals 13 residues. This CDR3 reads CSVGRVVGDTQYF. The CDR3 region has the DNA TGCAGCGTTGGGAGGGTTGTGGGAGATACGCAGTATTTT.

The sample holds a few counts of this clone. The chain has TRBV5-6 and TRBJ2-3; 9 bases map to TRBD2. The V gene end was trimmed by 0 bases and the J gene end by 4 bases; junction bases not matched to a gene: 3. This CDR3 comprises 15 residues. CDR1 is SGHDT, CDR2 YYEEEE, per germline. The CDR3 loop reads CASSLDSGSSDTQYF. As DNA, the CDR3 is TGTGCCAGCAGCTTGGATAGCGGGAGTTCAGATACGCAGTATTTT.

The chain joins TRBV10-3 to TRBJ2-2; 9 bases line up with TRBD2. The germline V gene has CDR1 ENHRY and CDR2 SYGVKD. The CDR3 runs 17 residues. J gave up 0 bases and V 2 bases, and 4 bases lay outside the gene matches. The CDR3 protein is CAISERIAGANTGELFF. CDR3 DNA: TGTGCCATCAGTGAGAGGATAGCGGGGGCGAACACCGGGGAGCTGTTTTTT.

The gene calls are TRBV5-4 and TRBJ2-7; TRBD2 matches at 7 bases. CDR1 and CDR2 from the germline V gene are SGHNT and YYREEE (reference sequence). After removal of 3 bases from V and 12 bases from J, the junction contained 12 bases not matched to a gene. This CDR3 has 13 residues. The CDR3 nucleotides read TGTGCCAGCAGCTCGGGGCTAGCGGCCCCATTGTACGTC. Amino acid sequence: CASSSGLAAPLYV.

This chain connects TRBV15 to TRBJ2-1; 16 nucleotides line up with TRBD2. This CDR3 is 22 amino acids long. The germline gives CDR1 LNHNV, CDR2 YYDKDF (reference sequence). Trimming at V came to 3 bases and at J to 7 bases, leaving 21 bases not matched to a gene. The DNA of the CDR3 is TGTGCCACCAGCAGTTTTTTGGGACCGGGACTAGCGGGAGGGCCCTCTGGGAATGAGCAGTTCTTC. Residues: CATSSFLGPGLAGGPSGNEQFF.

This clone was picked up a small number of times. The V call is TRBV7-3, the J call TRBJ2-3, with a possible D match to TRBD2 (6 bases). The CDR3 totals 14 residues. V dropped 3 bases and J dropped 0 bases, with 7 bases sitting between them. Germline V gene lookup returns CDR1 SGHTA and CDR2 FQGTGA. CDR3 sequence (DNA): TGTGCCAGCAGCTTTGGGGGGAGCACAGATACGCAGTATTTT. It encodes CASSFGGSTDTQYF.

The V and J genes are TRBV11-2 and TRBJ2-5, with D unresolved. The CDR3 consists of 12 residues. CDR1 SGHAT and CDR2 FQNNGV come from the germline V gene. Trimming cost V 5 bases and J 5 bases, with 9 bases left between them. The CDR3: CASSPGFETQYF. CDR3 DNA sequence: TGTGCCAGCAGCCCTGGGTTTGAGACCCAGTACTTC.

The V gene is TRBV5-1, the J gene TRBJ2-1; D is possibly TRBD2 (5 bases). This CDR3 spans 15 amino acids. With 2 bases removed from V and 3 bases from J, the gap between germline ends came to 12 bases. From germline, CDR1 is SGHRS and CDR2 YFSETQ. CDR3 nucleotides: TGCGCCAGCAGCTTTTTGAGCGGTCTCTACAATGAGCAGTTCTTC. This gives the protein CASSFLSGLYNEQFF.

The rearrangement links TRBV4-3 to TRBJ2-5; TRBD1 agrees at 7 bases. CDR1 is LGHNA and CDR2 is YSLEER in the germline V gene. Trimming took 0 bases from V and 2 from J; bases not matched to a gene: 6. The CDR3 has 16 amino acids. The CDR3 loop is CASSQEMTGSQETQYF. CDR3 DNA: TGCGCCAGCAGCCAAGAAATGACAGGGAGTCAAGAGACCCAGTACTTC.

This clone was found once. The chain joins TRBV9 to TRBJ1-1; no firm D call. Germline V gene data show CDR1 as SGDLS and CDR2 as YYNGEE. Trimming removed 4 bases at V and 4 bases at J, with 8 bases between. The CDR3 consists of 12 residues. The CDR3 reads CASSPQSTEAFF. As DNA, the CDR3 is TGTGCCAGCAGCCCCCAGAGCACTGAAGCTTTCTTT.

CDR3 sequence (DNA): TGTGCCAGCAGCCCAGGACTAGCAACAGATACGCAGTATTTT. As protein: CASSPGLATDTQYF. The J gene is TRBJ2-3, the V gene TRBV11-3, with 8 nucleotides matching TRBD2. With 5 bases clipped from V and 3 bases from J, the junction kept 4 bases outside the gene matches. Germline lookup yields CDR1 SGHNT and CDR2 YENEEA. This CDR3 contains 14 residues. Combining the CDR3 with reference TRBV11-3 and TRBJ2-3 gives the whole variable domain EAGVVQSPRYKIIEKKQPVAFWCNPISGHNTLYWYLQNLGQGPELLIRYENEEAVDDSQLPKDRFSAERLKGVDSTLKIQPAELGDSAVYLCASSPGLATDTQYFGPGTRLTVL.

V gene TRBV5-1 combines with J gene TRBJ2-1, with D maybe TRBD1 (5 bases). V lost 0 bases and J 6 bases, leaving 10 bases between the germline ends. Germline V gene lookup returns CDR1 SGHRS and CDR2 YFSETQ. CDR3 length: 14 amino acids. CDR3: CASSLAAGINEQFF. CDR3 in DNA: TGCGCCAGCAGCTTGGCGGCAGGGATCAATGAGCAGTTCTTC.

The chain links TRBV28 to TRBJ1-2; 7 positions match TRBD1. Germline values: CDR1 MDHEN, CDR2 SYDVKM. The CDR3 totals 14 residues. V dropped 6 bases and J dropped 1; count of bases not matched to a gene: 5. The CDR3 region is CASRRQGDNYGYTF. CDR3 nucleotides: TGTGCCAGCAGACGACAGGGAGATAACTATGGCTACACCTTC.

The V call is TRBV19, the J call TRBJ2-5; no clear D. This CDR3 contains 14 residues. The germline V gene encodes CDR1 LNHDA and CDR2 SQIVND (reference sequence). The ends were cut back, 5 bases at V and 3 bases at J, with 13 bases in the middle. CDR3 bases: TGTGCCAGTAGTCCCTCGGGTTTGGAAGAGACCCAGTACTTC. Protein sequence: CASSPSGLEETQYF.